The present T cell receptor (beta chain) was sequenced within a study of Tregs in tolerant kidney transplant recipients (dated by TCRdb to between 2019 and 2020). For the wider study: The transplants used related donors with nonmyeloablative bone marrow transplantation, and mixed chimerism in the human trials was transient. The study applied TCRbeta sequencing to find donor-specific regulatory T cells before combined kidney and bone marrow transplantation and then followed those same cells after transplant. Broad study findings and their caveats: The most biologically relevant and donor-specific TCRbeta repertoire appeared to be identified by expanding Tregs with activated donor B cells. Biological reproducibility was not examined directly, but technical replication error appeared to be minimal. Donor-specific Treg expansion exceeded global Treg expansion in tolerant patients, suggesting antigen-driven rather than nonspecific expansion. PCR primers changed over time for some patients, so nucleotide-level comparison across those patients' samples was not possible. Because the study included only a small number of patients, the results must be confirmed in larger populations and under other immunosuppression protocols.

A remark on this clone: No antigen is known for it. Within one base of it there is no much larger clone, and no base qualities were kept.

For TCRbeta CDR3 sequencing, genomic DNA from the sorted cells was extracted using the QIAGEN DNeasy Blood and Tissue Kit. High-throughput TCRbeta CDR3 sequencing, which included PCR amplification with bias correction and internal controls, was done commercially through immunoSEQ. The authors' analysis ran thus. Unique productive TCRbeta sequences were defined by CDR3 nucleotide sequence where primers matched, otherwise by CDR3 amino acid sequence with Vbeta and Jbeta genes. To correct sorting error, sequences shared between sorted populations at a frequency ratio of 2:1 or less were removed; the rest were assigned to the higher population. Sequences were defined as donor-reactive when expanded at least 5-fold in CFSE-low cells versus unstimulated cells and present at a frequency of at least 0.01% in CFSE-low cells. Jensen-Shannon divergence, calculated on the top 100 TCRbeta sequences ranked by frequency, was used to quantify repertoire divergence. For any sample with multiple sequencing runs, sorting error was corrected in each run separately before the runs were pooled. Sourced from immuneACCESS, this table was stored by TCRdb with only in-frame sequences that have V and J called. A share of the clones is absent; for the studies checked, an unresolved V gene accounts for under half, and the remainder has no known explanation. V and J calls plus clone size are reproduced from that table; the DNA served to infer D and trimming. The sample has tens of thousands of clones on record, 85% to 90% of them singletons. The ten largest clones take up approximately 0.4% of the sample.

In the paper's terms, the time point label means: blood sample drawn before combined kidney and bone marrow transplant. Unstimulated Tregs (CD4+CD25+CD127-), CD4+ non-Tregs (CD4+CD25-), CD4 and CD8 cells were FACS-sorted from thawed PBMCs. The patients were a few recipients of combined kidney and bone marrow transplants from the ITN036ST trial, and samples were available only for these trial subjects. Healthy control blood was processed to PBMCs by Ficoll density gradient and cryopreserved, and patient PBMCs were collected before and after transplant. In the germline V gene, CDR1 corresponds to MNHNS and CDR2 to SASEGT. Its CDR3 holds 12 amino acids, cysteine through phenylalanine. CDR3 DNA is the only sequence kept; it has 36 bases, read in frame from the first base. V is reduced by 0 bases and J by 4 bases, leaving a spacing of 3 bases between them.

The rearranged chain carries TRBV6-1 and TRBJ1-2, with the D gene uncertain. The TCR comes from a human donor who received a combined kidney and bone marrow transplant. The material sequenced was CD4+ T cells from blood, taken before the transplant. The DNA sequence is TGTGCCAGCAGTGAAGCAGCCTATGGCTACACCTTC. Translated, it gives CASSEAAYGYTF.